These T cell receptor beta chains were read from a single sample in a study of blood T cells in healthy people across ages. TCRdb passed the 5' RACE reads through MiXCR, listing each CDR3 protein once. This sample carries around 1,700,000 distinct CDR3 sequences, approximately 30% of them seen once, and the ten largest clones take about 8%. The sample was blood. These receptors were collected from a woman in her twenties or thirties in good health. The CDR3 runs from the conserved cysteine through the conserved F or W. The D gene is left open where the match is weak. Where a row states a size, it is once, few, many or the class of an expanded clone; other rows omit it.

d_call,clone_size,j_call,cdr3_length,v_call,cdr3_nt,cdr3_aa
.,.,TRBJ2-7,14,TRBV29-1,TGCAGCGTTGAACGCGGGGCATATACGAATGAGCAGTACTTC,CSVERGAYTNEQYF
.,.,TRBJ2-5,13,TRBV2,TGTGCCAGCACTTTCAACCTACGAGGGACCCAGTACTTC,CASTFNLRGTQYF
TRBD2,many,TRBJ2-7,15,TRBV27,TGTGCCAGCAGTCCGTCCAGCGGGAGATTGCACGAGCAGTACTTC,CASSPSSGRLHEQYF
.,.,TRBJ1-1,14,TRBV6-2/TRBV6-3,TGTGCCAGCAGAAATCCTTCACGGGGGACTGAAGCTTTCTTT,CASRNPSRGTEAFF
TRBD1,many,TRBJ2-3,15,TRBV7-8,TGTGCCAGCAGCTTTGACAGGGGGCTAACAGATACGCAGTATTTT,CASSFDRGLTDTQYF
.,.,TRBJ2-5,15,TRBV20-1,TGCAGCGTGGGTTTGTTCGGAGGGGCGGAAGAGACCCAGTACTTC,CSVGLFGGAEETQYF
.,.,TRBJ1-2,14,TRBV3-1,TGTGCCAGCAGCCAAGAAGCAGGGAAGGTGAGCTACACCTTC,CASSQEAGKVSYTF
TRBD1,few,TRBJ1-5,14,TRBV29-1,TGCAGCGCTGCGTCAGGGACAGGGAATACGCCCCAGCATTTT,CSAASGTGNTPQHF
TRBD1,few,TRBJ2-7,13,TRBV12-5,TGTGCTAGTGGCACGGGACAGCCGGGCGAGCAGTACTTC,CASGTGQPGEQYF
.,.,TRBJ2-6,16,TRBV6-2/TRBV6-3,TGTGCCAGCAGTCGAGGGCTACTCTCTGGGGCCAACGTCCTGACTTTC,CASSRGLLSGANVLTF
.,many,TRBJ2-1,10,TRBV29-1,TGCAGCGTCCCCTGGGGTGAGCAGTTCTTC,CSVPWGEQFF
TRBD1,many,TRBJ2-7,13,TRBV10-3,TGTGCCACCGGACAGGGGTACTCCTACGAGCAGTACTTC,CATGQGYSYEQYF
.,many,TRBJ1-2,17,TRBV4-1,TGCGCCAGCAGCCAAGAGGAAAATGGGGGGTCATACTATGGCTACACCTTC,CASSQEENGGSYYGYTF
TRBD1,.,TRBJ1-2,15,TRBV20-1,TGCAGTGCGGGGACAGGGGGTACCTTATCCTATGGCTACACCTTC,CSAGTGGTLSYGYTF
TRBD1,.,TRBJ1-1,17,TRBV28,TGTGCCAGCATCTCACCGGGGCCCGGGACAGGGGTGACTGAAGCTTTCTTT,CASISPGPGTGVTEAFF
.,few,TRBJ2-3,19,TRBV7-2,TGTGCCAGCAGCTTAGGGAGGCTAGGTGATCCCAGACCTCCAGATACGCAGTATTTT,CASSLGRLGDPRPPDTQYF
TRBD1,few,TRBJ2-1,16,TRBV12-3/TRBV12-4,TGTGCCAGCAGTCGGACAGGTATACACCCCTACAATGAGCAGTTCTTC,CASSRTGIHPYNEQFF
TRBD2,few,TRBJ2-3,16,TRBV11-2,TGTGCCAGCAGCTCAAACCTAGCGGTGAACACAGATACGCAGTATTTT,CASSSNLAVNTDTQYF
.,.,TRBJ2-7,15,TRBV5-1,TGCGCCAGCAGCTGGGGGGACCTGAGCTCCTACGAGCAGTACTTC,CASSWGDLSSYEQYF
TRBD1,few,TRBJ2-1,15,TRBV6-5,TGTGCCAGCAGTATAGACAGGGGTCCCTACAATGATCAGTTCTTC,CASSIDRGPYNDQFF
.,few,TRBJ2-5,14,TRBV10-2,TGCGCCAGCAACACGGACGAAGGGGGGGAGACCCAGTACTTC,CASNTDEGGETQYF
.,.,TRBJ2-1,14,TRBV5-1,TGCGCCAGCAGCTTGGAAGGACAGATCCATGAGCAGTTCTTC,CASSLEGQIHEQFF
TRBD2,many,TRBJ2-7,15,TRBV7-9,TGTGCCAGCAGCTCGAGGACTAGCGGAACCTACGAGCAGTACTTC,CASSSRTSGTYEQYF
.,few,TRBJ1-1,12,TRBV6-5,TGCGCCAGCAGTTACTCTTCGACTGAAGCTTTCTTT,CASSYSSTEAFF
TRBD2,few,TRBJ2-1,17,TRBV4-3,TGCGCCAGCAACCAAGACCGGACTAGCGGGAATTCAAATGGGCAGTTCTTC,CASNQDRTSGNSNGQFF
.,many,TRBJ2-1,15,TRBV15,TGTGCCACCAGCAGGACCCTTGGGGCGTACAATGAGCAGTTCTTC,CATSRTLGAYNEQFF
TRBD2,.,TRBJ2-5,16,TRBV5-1,TGTGCCAGCAGCTTGGTTCTAGCGGGGTTCCAAGAGACCCAGTACTTC,CASSLVLAGFQETQYF
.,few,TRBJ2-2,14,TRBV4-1,TGCGCCAGCACCAACAGGGAGTCCACCGGGGAGCTGTTTTTT,CASTNRESTGELFF
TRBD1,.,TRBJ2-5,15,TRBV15,TGTGCCACCAGCAGAGGCCGGGACAGGGTAGAGACCCAGTACTTC,CATSRGRDRVETQYF
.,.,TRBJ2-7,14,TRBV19,TGTGCCAGTAGTAGGAGGGAGCGATCCTACGAGCAGTACTTC,CASSRRERSYEQYF
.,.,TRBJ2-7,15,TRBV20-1,TGCAGTGCTAGAGTAAGGGGACTGTCCCCCAATGAGCAGTACTTC,CSARVRGLSPNEQYF
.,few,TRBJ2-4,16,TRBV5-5,TGTGCCAGCAGCTTTGTGCCAGTTCTAGCCAAAAACATTCAGTACTTC,CASSFVPVLAKNIQYF
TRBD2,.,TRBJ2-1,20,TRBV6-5,TGTGCCAGCAGTTTAACGCAGAGACTAGCGGGGGGTAGCTCCTACAATGAGCAGTTCTTC,CASSLTQRLAGGSSYNEQFF
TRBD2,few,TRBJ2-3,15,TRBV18,TGTGCCAGCTCGCCCCTAGCGGGGCCGGCGAATACGCAGTATTTT,CASSPLAGPANTQYF
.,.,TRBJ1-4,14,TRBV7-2,TGTGCCAGCAGCTTAGGCTTGTCTAATGAAAAACTGTTTTTT,CASSLGLSNEKLFF
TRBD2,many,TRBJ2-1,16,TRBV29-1,TGCAGCGTTGAAGATGGGTCTAGCGGCCCCTCGGGTGAGCAGTTCTTC,CSVEDGSSGPSGEQFF
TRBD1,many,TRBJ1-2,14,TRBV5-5,TGTGCCAGCAGCTCGGAGACAGGGGGAGTTGGCTACACCTTC,CASSSETGGVGYTF
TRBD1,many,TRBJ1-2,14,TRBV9,TGTGCCAGCAGCGCCGACAGGGCGTACTATGGCTACACCTTC,CASSADRAYYGYTF
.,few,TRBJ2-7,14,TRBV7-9,TGTGCCAGCAGCTTAGAGGGAGTGGTCAACGAGCAGTACTTC,CASSLEGVVNEQYF
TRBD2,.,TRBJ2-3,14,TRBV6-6,TGTGCCAGCACTTTTAGCGGGAGCGCAGATACGCAGTATTTT,CASTFSGSADTQYF
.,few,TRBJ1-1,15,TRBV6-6,TGTGCCAGCAGTTACTATGGCAGGGCGAGCACTGAAGCTTTCTTT,CASSYYGRASTEAFF
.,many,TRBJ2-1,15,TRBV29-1,TGCAGCGTTGACCCTCCAGGGGGGCCCTACAATGAGCAGTTCTTC,CSVDPPGGPYNEQFF
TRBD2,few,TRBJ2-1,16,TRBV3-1,TGTGCCAGCGCCTTAACTCGGCGGGGGGGCCGAAATGAACAGTTCTTC,CASALTRRGGRNEQFF
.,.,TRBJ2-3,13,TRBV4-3,TGCGCCAGCAGCCAAGATAAAGGGGATACGCAGTATTTT,CASSQDKGDTQYF
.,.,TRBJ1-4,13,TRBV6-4,TGTGCCAGCAGCCGGGAACCTAATGAAAAACTGTTTTTT,CASSREPNEKLFF
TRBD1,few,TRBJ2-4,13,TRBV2,TGTGCCAGCAGTGGGGTGACAGGGGTCCAGCAGTACTTC,CASSGVTGVQQYF
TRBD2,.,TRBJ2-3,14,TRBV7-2,TGTGCCAGCAGCCCCGACTGGGGGGGAGGGCTTCAGTATTTT,CASSPDWGGGLQYF
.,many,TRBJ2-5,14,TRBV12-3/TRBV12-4,TGTGCCAGCAGTTTCCTGGACAGACAAGAGACCCAGTACTTC,CASSFLDRQETQYF
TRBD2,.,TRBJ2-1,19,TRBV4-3,TGCGCCAGCAGCCAAGATCGTGGACTAGCGGGATCCTCCTACAATGAGCAGTTCTTC,CASSQDRGLAGSSYNEQFF
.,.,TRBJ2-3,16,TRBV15,TGTGCCACCAGCAGAGATCAGAGCGCAGCAACAGATACGCAGTATTTT,CATSRDQSAATDTQYF
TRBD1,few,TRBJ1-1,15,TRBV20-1,TGCAGTGCTACCCCCTTTGGACAGGCGAACACTGAAGCTTTCTTT,CSATPFGQANTEAFF
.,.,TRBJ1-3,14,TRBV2,TGTGCCAGCAGTGAAAGCCAGGGAGAAAACACCATATATTTT,CASSESQGENTIYF
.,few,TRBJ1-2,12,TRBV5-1,TGCGCCAGCAGCTTGACAAACGGGGGCTACACCTTC,CASSLTNGGYTF
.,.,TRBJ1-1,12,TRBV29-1,TGCAGCGTTGGCAACGTTGACACTGAAGCTTTCTTT,CSVGNVDTEAFF
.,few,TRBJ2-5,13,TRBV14,TGTGCCTGCAGCCAAGAACGGTTGGAGACCCAGTACTTC,CACSQERLETQYF
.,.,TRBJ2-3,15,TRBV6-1,TGTGCCAGCAGCCCCGCAGTCGCTGCCACAGATACGCAGTATTTT,CASSPAVAATDTQYF
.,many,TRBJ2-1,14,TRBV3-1,TGTGCCAGCGGCTATGAGGGACCGAGGAGTGAGCAGTTCTTC,CASGYEGPRSEQFF